This T cell receptor (beta chain) was captured by sequencing in a study of blood T cell repertoires in COVID-19. On the study more broadly: Acute and convalescent COVID-19 specimens originated in the United States, Italy and Spain.

As handled by the study authors: Estimated nucleated cell counts came from reference gene primer amplification. Some clones are missing from TCRdb's copy, which holds only in-frame ones; the method was immunoSEQ multiplex PCR. V, J and clone size were drawn from that table, and D and trimming were deduced from the DNA. The sample holds about 330,000 clones, 80% to 90% seen once. A single count supports this clone. A Seattle source enrolled patients during active infection and followed them longitudinally. The sample taken for sequencing was peripheral blood. The source is a man in his thirties or forties with COVID-19, enrolled during active disease.

The CDR3 sequence is CASSLTGPGTDTQYF. The CDR3 DNA is TGTGCCAGCTCACTCACGGGTCCGGGCACAGATACGCAGTATTTT. V and J are TRBV18 and TRBJ2-3, with D hard to call. Trimming left V 4 bases short and J 1 base short, with 12 bases between. The CDR3 consists of 15 residues. CDR1 is KGHSH, CDR2 LQKENI, per germline.